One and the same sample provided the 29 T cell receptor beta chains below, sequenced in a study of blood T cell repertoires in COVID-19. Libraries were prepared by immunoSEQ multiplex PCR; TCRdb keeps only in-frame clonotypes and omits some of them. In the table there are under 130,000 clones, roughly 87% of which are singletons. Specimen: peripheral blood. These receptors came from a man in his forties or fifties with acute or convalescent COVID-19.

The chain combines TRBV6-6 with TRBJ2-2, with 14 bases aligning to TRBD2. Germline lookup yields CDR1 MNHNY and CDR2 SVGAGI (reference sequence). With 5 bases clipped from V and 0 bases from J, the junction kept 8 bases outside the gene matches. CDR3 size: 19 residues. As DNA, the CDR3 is TGTGCCAGCAGTCTCTCAGGGACTAGCGGGGGCGCGAACACCGGGGAGCTGTTTTTT. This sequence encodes CASSLSGTSGGANTGELFF.

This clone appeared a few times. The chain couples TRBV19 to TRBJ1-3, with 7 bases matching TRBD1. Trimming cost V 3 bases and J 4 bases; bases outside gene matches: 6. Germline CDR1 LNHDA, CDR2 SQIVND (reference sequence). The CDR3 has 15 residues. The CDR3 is CASSIGPGGGNTIYF. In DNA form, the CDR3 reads TGTGCCAGTAGTATCGGGCCAGGGGGAGGAAACACCATATATTTT. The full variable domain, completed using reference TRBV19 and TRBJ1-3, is DGGITQSPKYLFRKEGQNVTLSCEQNLNHDAMYWYRQDPGQGLRLIYYSQIVNDFQKGDIAEGYSVSREKKESFPLTVTSAQKNPTAFYLCASSIGPGGGNTIYFGEGSWLTVV.

CDR3 in DNA: TGTGCCATCAGTCCTCTACTAGCGGGAGATGGTGATGAGCAGTTCTTC. It specifies CAISPLLAGDGDEQFF. This sequence joins TRBV10-3 and TRBJ2-1, with 11 bases aligning to TRBD2. The CDR3 spans 16 residues. Trimming at V came to 5 bases and at J to 8 bases, leaving 11 bases not matched to a gene. Per the germline V gene, CDR1 is ENHRY and CDR2 is SYGVKD.

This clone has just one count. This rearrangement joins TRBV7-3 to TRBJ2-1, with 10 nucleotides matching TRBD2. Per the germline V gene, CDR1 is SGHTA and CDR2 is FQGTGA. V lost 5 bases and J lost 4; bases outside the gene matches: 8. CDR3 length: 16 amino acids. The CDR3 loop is CASSPRLAGAYNEQFF. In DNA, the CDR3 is TGTGCCAGCAGCCCGAGGCTAGCGGGGGCTTACAATGAGCAGTTCTTC.

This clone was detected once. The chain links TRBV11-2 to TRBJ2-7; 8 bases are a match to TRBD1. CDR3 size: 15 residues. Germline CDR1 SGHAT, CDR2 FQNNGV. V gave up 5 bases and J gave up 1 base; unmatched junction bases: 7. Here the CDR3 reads CASSRTGGFSYEQYF. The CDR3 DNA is TGTGCCAGCAGCCGAACAGGGGGATTTTCCTACGAGCAGTACTTC.

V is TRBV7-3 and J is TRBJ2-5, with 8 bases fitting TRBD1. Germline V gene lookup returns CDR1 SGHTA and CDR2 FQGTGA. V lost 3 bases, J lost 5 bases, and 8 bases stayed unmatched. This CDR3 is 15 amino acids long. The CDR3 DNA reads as TGTGCCAGCAGCTTTACAGGGGGAATGTTGGAGACCCAGTACTTC. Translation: CASSFTGGMLETQYF.

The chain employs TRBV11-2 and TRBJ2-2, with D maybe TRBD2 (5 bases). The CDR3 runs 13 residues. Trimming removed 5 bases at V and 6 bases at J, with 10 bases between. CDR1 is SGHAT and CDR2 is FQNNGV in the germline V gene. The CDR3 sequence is CASSPPGSGELFF. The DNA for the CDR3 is TGTGCCAGCAGCCCTCCGGGGTCCGGGGAGCTGTTTTTT.

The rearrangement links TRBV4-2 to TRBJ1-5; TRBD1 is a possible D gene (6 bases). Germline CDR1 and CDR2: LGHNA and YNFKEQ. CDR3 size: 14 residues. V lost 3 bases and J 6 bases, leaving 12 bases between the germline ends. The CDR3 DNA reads TGTGCCAGCAGCCAGACGGGGGGGCTTCAGCCCCAGCATTTT. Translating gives CASSQTGGLQPQHF.

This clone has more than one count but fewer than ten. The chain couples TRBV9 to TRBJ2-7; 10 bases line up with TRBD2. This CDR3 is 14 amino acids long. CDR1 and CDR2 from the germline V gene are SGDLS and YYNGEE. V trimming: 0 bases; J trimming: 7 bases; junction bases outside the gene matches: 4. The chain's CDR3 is CASSVGAGGREQYF. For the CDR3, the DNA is TGTGCCAGCAGCGTAGGAGCGGGGGGGCGTGAGCAGTACTTC.

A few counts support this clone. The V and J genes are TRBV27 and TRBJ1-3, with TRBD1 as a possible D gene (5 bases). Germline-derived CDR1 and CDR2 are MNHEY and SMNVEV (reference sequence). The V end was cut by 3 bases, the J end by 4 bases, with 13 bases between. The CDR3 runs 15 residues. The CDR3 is CASSLGPPAGNTIYF. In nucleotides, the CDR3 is TGTGCCAGCAGTTTGGGGCCTCCCGCGGGAAACACCATATATTTT.

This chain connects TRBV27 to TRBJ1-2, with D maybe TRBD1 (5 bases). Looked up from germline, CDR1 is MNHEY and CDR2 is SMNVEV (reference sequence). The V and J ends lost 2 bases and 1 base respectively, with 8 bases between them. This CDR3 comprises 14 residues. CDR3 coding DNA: TGTGCCAGCAGTTTACTAGACAGTAACTATGGCTACACCTTC. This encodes CASSLLDSNYGYTF.

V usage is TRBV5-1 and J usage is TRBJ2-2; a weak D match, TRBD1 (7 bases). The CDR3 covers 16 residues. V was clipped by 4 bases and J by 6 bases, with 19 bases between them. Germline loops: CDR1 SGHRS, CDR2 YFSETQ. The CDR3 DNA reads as TGCGCCAGCAGCCGGGCGGGACAGTGGCCACCCGGGGAGCTGTTTTTT. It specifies CASSRAGQWPPGELFF.

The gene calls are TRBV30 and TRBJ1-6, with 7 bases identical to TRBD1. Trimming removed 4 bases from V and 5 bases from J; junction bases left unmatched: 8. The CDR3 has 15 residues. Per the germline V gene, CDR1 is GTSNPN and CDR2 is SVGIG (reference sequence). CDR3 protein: CAWTARDRDNSPLHF. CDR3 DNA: TGTGCCTGGACCGCCCGGGACAGAGATAATTCACCCCTCCACTTT.

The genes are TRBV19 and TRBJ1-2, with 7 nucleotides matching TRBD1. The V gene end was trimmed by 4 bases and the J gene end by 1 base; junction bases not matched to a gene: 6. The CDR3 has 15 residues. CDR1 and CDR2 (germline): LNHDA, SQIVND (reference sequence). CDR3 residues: CASSRRTGDNYGYTF. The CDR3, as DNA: TGTGCCAGTAGTAGAAGGACAGGAGATAACTATGGCTACACCTTC.

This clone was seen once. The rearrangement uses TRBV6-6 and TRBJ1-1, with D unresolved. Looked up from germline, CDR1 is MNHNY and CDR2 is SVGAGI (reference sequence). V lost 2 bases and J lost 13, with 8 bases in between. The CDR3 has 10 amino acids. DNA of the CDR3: TGTGCCAGCAGTTACGAGGTTAGTTTCTTT. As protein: CASSYEVSFF.

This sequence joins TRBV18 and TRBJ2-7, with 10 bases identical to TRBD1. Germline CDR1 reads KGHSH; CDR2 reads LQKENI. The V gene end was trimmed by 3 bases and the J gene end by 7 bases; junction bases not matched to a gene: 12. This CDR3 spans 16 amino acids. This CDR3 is CASSPPGQGPTGEQYF. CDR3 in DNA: TGTGCCAGCTCACCGCCGGGACAGGGGCCCACCGGGGAGCAGTACTTC.

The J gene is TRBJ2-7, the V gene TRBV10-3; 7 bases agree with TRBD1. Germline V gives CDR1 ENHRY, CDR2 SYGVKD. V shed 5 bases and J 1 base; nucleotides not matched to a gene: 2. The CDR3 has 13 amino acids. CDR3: CAISRDSSYEQYF. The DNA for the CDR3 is TGTGCCATCAGTAGGGACAGTTCCTACGAGCAGTACTTC.

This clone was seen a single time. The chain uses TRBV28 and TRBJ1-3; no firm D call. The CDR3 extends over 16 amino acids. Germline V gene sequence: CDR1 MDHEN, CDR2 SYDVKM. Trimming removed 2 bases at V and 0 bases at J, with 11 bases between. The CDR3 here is CASSLGSRFSGNTIYF. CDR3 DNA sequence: TGTGCCAGCAGTTTAGGGAGTAGGTTCTCTGGAAACACCATATATTTT.

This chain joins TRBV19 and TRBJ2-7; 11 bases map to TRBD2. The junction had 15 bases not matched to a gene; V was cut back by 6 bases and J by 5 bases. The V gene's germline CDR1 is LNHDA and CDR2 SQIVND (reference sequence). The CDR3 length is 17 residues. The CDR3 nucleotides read TGTGCCAGTAGAAAACAAGCAAGACTAGCGGGAAAGAACGAGCAGTACTTC. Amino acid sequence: CASRKQARLAGKNEQYF.

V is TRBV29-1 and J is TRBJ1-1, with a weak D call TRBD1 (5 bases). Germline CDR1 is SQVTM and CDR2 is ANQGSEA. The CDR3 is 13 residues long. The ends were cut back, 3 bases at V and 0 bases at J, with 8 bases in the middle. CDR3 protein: CSVERQLNTEAFF. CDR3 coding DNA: TGCAGCGTTGAGAGACAGCTGAACACTGAAGCTTTCTTT.

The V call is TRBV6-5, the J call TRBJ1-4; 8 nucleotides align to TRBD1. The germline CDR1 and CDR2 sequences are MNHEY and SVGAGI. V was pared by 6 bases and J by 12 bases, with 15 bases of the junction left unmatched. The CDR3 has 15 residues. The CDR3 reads CASRPSGGRTWELFF. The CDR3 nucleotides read TGTGCCAGCAGACCCTCAGGGGGCAGAACTTGGGAACTGTTTTTT.

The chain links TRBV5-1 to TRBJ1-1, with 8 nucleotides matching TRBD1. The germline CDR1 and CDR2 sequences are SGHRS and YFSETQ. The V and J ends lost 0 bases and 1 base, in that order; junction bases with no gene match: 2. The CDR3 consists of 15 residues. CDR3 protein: CASSLAGTGNTEAFF. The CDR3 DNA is TGCGCCAGCAGCTTGGCCGGGACAGGGAACACTGAAGCTTTCTTT. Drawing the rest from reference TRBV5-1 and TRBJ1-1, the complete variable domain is KAGVTQTPRYLIKTRGQQVTLSCSPISGHRSVSWYQQTPGQGLQFLFEYFSETQRNKGNFPGRFSGRQFSNSRSEMNVSTLELGDSALYLCASSLAGTGNTEAFFGQGTRLTVV.

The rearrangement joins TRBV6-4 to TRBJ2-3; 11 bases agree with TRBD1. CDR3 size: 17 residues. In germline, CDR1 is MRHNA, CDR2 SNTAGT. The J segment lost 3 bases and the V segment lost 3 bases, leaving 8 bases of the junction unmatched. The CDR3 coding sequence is TGTGCCAGCAGTGAAGACTTCGGACAGGGGGCGACAGATACGCAGTATTTT. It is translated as CASSEDFGQGATDTQYF.

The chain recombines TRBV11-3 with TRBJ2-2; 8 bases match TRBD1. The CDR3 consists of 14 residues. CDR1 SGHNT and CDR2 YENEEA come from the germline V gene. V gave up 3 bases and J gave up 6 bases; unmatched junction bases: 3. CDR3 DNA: TGTGCCAGCAGCTTCCGACAGGGGTCCGGGGAGCTGTTTTTT. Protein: CASSFRQGSGELFF.

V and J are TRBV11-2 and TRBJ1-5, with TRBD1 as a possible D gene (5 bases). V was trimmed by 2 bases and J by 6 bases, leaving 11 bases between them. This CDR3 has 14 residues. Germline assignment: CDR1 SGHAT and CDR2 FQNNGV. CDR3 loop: CASSLLGGSQPQHF. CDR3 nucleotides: TGTGCCAGCAGCTTATTGGGGGGGAGTCAGCCCCAGCATTTT.

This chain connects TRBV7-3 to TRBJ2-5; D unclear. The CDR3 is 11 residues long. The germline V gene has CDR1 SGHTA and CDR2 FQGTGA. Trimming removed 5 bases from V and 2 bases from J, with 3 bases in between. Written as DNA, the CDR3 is TGTGCCAGCAGCCCGCAAGAGACCCAGTACTTC. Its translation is CASSPQETQYF.

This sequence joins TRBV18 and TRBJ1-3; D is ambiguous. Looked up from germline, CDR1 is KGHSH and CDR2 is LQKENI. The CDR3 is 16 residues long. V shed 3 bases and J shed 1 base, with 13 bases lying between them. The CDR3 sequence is CASSPFDGSSGNTIYF. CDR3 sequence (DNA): TGTGCCAGCTCACCGTTCGACGGGAGTTCTGGAAACACCATATATTTT.

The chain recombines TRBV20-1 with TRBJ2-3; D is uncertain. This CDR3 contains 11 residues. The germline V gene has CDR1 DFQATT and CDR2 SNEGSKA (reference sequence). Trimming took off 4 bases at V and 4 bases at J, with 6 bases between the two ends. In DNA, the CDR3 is TGCAGTGCTACCGTTTCAGATACGCAGTATTTT. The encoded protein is CSATVSDTQYF.

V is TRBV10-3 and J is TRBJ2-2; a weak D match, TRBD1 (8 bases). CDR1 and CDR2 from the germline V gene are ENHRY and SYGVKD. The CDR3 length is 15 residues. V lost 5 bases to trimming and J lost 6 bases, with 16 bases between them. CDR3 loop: CAISFSTGGAGELFF. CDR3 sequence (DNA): TGTGCCATCAGTTTTTCAACAGGGGGGGCCGGGGAGCTGTTTTTT.